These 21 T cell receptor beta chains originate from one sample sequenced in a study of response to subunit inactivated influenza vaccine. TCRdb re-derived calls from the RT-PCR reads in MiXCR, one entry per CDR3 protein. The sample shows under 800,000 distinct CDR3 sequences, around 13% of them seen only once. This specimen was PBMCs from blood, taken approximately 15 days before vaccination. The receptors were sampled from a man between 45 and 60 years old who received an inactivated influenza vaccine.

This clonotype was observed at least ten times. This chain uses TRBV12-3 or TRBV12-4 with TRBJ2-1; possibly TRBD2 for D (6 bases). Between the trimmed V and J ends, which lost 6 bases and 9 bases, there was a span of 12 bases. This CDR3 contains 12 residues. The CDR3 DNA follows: TGTGCCAGCAGCGCTGCGGGATCTGAGCAGTTCTTC. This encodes CASSAAGSEQFF.

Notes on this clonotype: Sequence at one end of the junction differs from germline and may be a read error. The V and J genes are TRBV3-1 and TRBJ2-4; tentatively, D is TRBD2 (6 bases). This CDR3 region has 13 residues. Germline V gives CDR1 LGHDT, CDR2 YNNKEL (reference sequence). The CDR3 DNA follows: TGTGCCAGCAGCCAAGGGGACTTCTCGTTAAGGCACTTC. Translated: CASSQGDFSLRHF.

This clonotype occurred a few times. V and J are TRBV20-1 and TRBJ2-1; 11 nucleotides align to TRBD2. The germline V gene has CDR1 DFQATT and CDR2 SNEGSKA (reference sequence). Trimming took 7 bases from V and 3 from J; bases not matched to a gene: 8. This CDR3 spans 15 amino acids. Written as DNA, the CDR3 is TGCAGTGTAAAACTCCTAGCGGGAGGCTACAATGAGCAGTTCTTC. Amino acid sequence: CSVKLLAGGYNEQFF.

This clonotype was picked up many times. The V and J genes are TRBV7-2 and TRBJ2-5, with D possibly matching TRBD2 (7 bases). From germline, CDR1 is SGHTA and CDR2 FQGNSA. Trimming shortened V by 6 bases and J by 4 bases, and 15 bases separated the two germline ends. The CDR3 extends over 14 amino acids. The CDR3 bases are TGTGCCAGCAGTTCCCCGAGGGGGGGAGAGACCCAGTACTTC. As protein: CASSSPRGGETQYF.

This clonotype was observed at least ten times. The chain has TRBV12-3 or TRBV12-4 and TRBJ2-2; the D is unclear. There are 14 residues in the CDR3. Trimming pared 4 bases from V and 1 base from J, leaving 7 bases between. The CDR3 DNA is TGTGCCAGCAGTTCTCTGATGAACACCGGGGAGCTGTTTTTT. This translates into CASSSLMNTGELFF.

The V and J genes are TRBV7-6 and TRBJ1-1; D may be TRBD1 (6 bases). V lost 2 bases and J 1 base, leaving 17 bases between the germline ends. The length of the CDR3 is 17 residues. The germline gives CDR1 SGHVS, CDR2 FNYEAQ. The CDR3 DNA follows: TGTGCCAGCAGCTTACTCGGAGGGGGATTCGGGAACACTGAAGCTTTCTTT. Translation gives CASSLLGGGFGNTEAFF.

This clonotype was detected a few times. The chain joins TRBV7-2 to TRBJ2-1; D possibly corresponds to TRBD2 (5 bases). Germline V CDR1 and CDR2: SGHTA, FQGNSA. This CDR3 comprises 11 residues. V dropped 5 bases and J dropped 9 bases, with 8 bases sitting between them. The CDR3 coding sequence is TGTGCCAGCAGCCCTAGCTTTGAGCAGTTCTTC. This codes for CASSPSFEQFF.

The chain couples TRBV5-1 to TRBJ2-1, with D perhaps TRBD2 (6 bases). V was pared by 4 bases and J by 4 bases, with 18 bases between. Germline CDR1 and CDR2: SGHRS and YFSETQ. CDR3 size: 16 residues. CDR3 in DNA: TGCGCCAGCAGCACTGCCCGGGACTCGAGATACAATGAGCAGTTCTTC. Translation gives CASSTARDSRYNEQFF.

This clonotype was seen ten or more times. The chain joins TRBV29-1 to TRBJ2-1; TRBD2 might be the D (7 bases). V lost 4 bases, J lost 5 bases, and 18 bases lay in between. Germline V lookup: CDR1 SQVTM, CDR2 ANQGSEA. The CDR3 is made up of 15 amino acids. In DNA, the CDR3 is TGCAGCGTTGTGGGTCTCGGGGGGCGGAACAATGAGCAGTTCTTC. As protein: CSVVGLGGRNNEQFF.

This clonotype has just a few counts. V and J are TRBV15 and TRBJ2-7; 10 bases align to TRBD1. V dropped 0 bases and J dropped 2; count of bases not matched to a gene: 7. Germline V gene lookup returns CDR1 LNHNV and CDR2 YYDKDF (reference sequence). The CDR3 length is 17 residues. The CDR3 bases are TGTGCCACCAGCAGAGACTTCGGACAGGGGGTCCCCTACGAGCAGTACTTC. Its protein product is CATSRDFGQGVPYEQYF.

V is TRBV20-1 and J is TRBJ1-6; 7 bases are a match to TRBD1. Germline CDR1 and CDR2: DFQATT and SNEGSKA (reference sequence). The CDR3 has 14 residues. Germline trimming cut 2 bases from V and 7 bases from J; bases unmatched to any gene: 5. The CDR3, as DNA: TGCAGTGCTAGATCTGTCAGGGGGAATTCACCCCTCCACTTT. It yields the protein CSARSVRGNSPLHF.

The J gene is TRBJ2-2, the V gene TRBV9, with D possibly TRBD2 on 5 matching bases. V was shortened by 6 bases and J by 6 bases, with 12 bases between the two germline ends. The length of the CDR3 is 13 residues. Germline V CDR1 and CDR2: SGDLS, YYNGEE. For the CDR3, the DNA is TGTGCCAGCACCTTACTAGTTTCCGGGGAGCTGTTTTTT. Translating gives CASTLLVSGELFF.

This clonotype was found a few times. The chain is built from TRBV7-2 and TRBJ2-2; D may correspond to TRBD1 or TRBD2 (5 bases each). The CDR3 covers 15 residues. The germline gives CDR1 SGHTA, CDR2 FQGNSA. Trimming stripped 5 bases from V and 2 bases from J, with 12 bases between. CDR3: CASSRLGENTGELFF. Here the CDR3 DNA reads TGTGCCAGCAGCCGTTTGGGGGAAAACACCGGGGAGCTGTTTTTT.

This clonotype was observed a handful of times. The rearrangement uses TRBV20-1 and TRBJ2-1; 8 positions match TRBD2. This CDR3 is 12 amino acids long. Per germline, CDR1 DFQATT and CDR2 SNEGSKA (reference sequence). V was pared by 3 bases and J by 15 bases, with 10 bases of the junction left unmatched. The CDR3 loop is CSASPPTSARFF. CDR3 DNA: TGCAGTGCTAGCCCCCCGACTAGCGCGCGGTTCTTC.

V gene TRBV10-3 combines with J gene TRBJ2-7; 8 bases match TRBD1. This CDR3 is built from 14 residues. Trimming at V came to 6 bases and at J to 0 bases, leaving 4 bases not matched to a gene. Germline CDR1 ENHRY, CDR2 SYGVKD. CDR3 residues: CAISLTGDSYEQYF. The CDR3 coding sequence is TGTGCCATCAGCTTGACAGGGGACTCCTACGAGCAGTACTTC.

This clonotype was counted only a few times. The CDR3 spells CATSPRAEGGNQPQHF. The CDR3 nucleotides are TGTGCCACCAGCCCCCGGGCCGAGGGAGGCAATCAGCCCCAGCATTTT. The chain couples TRBV24-1 to TRBJ1-5; no firm D call. This CDR3 contains 16 residues. Trimming took off 7 bases at V and 2 bases at J, with 17 bases between the two ends. The germline gives CDR1 KGHDR, CDR2 SFDVKD.

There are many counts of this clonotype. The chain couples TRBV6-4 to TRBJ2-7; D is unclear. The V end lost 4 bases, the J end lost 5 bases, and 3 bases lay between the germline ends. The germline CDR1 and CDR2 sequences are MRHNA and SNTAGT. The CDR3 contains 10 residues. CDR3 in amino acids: CASSVHEQYF. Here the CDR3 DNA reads TGTGCCAGCAGTGTCCACGAGCAGTACTTC.

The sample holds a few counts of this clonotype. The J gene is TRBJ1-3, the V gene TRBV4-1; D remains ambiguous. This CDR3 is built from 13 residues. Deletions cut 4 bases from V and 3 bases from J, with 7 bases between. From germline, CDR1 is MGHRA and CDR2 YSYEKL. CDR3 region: CASSPFSGNTIYF. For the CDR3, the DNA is TGCGCCAGCAGCCCTTTTAGTGGAAACACCATATATTTT.

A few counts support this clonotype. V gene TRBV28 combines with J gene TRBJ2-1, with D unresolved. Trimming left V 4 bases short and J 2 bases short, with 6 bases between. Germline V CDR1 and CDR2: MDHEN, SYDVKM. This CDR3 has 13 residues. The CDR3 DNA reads TGTGCCAGCAGTTCTCAGACCTACAATGAGCAGTTCTTC. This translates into CASSSQTYNEQFF.

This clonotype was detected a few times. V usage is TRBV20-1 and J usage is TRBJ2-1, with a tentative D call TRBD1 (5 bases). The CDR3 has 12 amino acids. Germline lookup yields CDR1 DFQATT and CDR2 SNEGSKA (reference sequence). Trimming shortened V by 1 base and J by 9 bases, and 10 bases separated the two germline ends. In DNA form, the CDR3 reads TGCAGTGCTAGAGGGACAACCGGTGAGCAGTTCTTC. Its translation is CSARGTTGEQFF.

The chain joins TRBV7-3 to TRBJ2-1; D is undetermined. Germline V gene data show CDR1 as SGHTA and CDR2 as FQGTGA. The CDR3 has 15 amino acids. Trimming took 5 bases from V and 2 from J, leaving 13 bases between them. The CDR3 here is CASSRTPYTYNEQFF. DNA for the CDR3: TGTGCCAGCAGCCGAACTCCTTATACCTACAATGAGCAGTTCTTC. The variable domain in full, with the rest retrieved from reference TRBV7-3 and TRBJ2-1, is GAGVSQTPSNKVTEKGKYVELRCDPISGHTALYWYRQSLGQGPEFLIYFQGTGAADDSGLPNDRFFAVRPEGSVSTLKIQRTERGDSAVYLCASSRTPYTYNEQFFGPGTRLTVL.